These 31 T cell receptor beta chains share one sample of origin, sequenced in a study of blood T cell repertoires in COVID-19. Assay: immunoSEQ multiplex PCR; the TCRdb copy retains only in-frame clones and omits some. The repertoire holds some 400,000 clones, roughly 92% seen once, with 0.7% to 0.95% in the top ten. The sample consisted of PBMCs or T cells enriched from blood (not recorded which). These receptors were collected from a woman in her 40s who had been exposed to COVID-19.

The chain employs TRBV7-2 and TRBJ2-1; 9 bases align to TRBD2. The V gene's germline CDR1 is SGHTA and CDR2 FQGNSA. J was trimmed by 9 bases and V by 2 bases; bases with no gene match: 20. The CDR3 totals 19 residues. CDR3 sequence reads: CASSLREPRAGGSRGEQFF. CDR3 DNA: TGTGCCAGCAGCTTACGGGAGCCTAGAGCGGGAGGATCTAGGGGTGAGCAGTTCTTC.

The chain employs TRBV7-2 and TRBJ2-1; 12 nucleotides agree with TRBD2. Germline values: CDR1 SGHTA, CDR2 FQGNSA. The ends lost 4 bases at V and 9 bases at J; junction bases unmatched: 7. This CDR3 has 15 amino acids. CDR3 protein: CASSSSGRVRGEQFF. For the CDR3, the DNA is TGTGCCAGCAGCTCTAGCGGGAGGGTGAGGGGTGAGCAGTTCTTC.

The chain has TRBV18 and TRBJ2-7; 10 bases are a match to TRBD1. The junction had 4 bases not matched to a gene; V was cut back by 3 bases and J by 5 bases. Germline V CDR1 and CDR2: KGHSH, LQKENI. The CDR3 is made up of 14 amino acids. The CDR3 protein is CASSPLGQGNEQYF. The CDR3 nucleotides read TGTGCCAGCTCACCCCTGGGACAGGGGAACGAGCAGTACTTC.

The chain couples TRBV5-1 to TRBJ1-2, with D unresolved. Trimming took off 2 bases at V and 5 bases at J, with 10 bases between the two ends. Looked up from germline, CDR1 is SGHRS and CDR2 is YFSETQ. This CDR3 contains 13 residues. CDR3 in DNA: TGCGCCAGCAGCTTAACAGTGTCTTATGGCTACACCTTC. Translating it yields CASSLTVSYGYTF.

The chain recombines TRBV10-2 with TRBJ1-5, with D perhaps TRBD1 (5 bases). The ends were cut back, 0 bases at V and 7 bases at J, with 10 bases in the middle. CDR1 is WSHSY and CDR2 is SAAADI in the germline V gene. CDR3 length: 14 residues. CDR3 sequence: CASSESGRAQPQHF. CDR3 bases: TGCGCCAGCAGTGAGTCGGGCAGGGCACAGCCCCAGCATTTT.

The chain joins TRBV9 to TRBJ2-1; 7 bases agree with TRBD2. Trimming at V came to 4 bases and at J to 4 bases, leaving 8 bases not matched to a gene. Germline assignment: CDR1 SGDLS and CDR2 YYNGEE. CDR3 size: 15 residues. The CDR3: CASSRAGTTYNEQFF. The CDR3 DNA is TGTGCCAGCAGCAGAGCCGGGACTACTTACAATGAGCAGTTCTTC.

This clone is a singleton in its sample. The CDR3 protein is CASSREGVSYNEQFF. The DNA for the CDR3 is TGTGCCAGCAGCCGCGAGGGAGTATCCTACAATGAGCAGTTCTTC. The gene calls are TRBV9 and TRBJ2-1, with D tentatively TRBD2 (5 bases). The germline V and J ends were trimmed by 4 bases and 1 base, with 12 bases remaining between them. The CDR3 consists of 15 residues. From germline, CDR1 is SGDLS and CDR2 YYNGEE.

The chain links TRBV7-8 to TRBJ2-1; D possibly corresponds to TRBD2 (7 bases). The CDR3 is 15 residues long. Germline-derived CDR1 and CDR2 are SGHVS and FQNEAQ. The ends were cut back, 2 bases at V and 3 bases at J, with 11 bases in the middle. The CDR3 DNA sequence: TGTGCCAGCAGCTTAAGGGAGGGGGTCTACAATGAGCAGTTCTTC. Its protein is CASSLREGVYNEQFF.

The genes are TRBV7-6 and TRBJ1-5; D unclear. V was cut by 5 bases and J by 2 bases, with 13 bases left in between. From germline, CDR1 is SGHVS and CDR2 FNYEAQ. This CDR3 spans 15 amino acids. In nucleotides, the CDR3 is TGTGCCAGCAGCCCCGTAGATTCGGGCAATCAGCCCCAGCATTTT. This gives the protein CASSPVDSGNQPQHF.

This chain uses TRBV7-2 with TRBJ2-5; 7 nucleotides align to TRBD2. Trimming cost V 6 bases and J 5 bases; bases outside gene matches: 12. Germline loops: CDR1 SGHTA, CDR2 FQGNSA. The CDR3 spans 15 residues. The CDR3 DNA sequence: TGTGCCAGCAGTTCTACTCTAGCGGCCCGGGAGACCCAGTACTTC. Translated, it gives CASSSTLAARETQYF.

This chain links TRBV5-5 with TRBJ1-1, with D hard to call. From germline, CDR1 is SGHKS and CDR2 YYEKEE (reference sequence). Between the trimmed V and J ends, which lost 7 bases and 6 bases, there was a span of 10 bases. This CDR3 has 11 residues. The CDR3 DNA sequence: TGTGCCAGCTCCCAGGTTGCTGAAGCTTTCTTT. Protein product: CASSQVAEAFF.

This CDR3 reads CASHETPPAGDGYTF. In DNA form, the CDR3 reads TGCGCCAGCCACGAAACCCCTCCAGCCGGGGATGGCTACACCTTC. The chain recombines TRBV5-1 with TRBJ1-2; the D is unclear. CDR1 is SGHRS and CDR2 is YFSETQ in the germline V gene. The CDR3 runs to 15 residues. V dropped 7 bases and J dropped 6 bases, with 22 bases sitting between them.

The rearrangement uses TRBV6-1 and TRBJ1-2; TRBD1 agrees at 10 bases. CDR1 and CDR2 (germline): MNHNS, SASEGT. Trimming cost V 2 bases and J 5 bases; bases outside gene matches: 5. There are 15 residues in the CDR3. This chain's CDR3 is CASSETGDRGYGYTF. In nucleotides, the CDR3 is TGTGCCAGCAGTGAAACAGGGGACAGGGGTTATGGCTACACCTTC.

This rearrangement joins TRBV11-2 to TRBJ2-7; TRBD2 matches 13 bases. V shed 5 bases and J 3 bases; nucleotides not matched to a gene: 7. This CDR3 has 16 residues. Germline V lookup: CDR1 SGHAT, CDR2 FQNNGV. For the CDR3, the DNA is TGTGCCAGCAGCCCGCCAGGGACTAGCGGGGTCTACGAGCAGTACTTC. Its translation: CASSPPGTSGVYEQYF.

The chain links TRBV29-1 to TRBJ1-6; D unresolved. The CDR3 is 14 residues long. The germline V and J ends were trimmed by 6 bases and 6 bases, with 15 bases remaining between them. Germline CDR1 is SQVTM and CDR2 is ANQGSEA. The CDR3 loop reads CSVQIGGVNSPLHF. CDR3 DNA sequence: TGCAGCGTCCAAATAGGAGGAGTTAATTCACCCCTCCACTTT. Looking up the rest from reference TRBV29-1 and TRBJ1-6 gives the full variable domain: SAVISQKPSRDICQRGTSLTIQCQVDSQVTMMFWYRQQPGQSLTLIATANQGSEATYESGFVIDKFPISRPNLTFSTLTVSNMSPEDSSIYLCSVQIGGVNSPLHFGNGTRLTVT.

J is TRBJ2-1 and V is TRBV14, with D possibly TRBD1 on 5 matching bases. This CDR3 region has 11 residues. The V end lost 4 bases, the J end lost 11 bases, and 9 bases lay between the germline ends. Per germline, CDR1 SGHDN and CDR2 FVKESK. The CDR3 spells CASSPGHKQFF. DNA for the CDR3: TGTGCCAGCAGCCCCGGACACAAGCAGTTCTTC.

V is TRBV7-8 and J is TRBJ1-2; no clear D. The germline gives CDR1 SGHVS, CDR2 FQNEAQ. V lost 1 base, J lost 2 bases, and 8 bases lay in between. The CDR3 spans 14 residues. CDR3 DNA: TGTGCCAGCAGCTTAGGATCGCAGAACTATGGCTACACCTTC. Translation gives CASSLGSQNYGYTF.

The CDR3 here is CASRGQGAVGANVLTF. Written as DNA, the CDR3 is TGTGCCAGCAGGGGACAGGGGGCGGTTGGGGCCAACGTCCTGACTTTC. V usage is TRBV2 and J usage is TRBJ2-6; 12 positions match TRBD1. Germline lookup yields CDR1 SNHLY and CDR2 FYNNEI. The V segment lost 6 bases and the J segment 3 bases; nucleotides outside the gene matches: 3. This CDR3 is 16 amino acids long.

This chain joins TRBV5-1 and TRBJ2-5, with 11 bases that match TRBD2. The CDR3 sequence is 18 residues long. With V trimmed by 6 bases and J by 3 bases, 16 bases remained unmatched. CDR1 is SGHRS and CDR2 is YFSETQ in the germline V gene. The CDR3 here is CASKPGQTSGVKEETQYF. CDR3 nucleotides: TGCGCCAGCAAACCGGGTCAGACTAGCGGGGTGAAAGAAGAGACCCAGTACTTC. The entire variable domain, with the rest obtained from reference TRBV5-1 and TRBJ2-5, is as follows: KAGVTQTPRYLIKTRGQQVTLSCSPISGHRSVSWYQQTPGQGLQFLFEYFSETQRNKGNFPGRFSGRQFSNSRSEMNVSTLELGDSALYLCASKPGQTSGVKEETQYFGPGTRLLVL.

This clone was observed once. The V and J genes are TRBV5-8 and TRBJ1-2, with 8 positions matching TRBD1. This CDR3 is built from 17 residues. CDR1 SGHTS and CDR2 YDEGEE come from the germline V gene. Losses at the gene ends were 1 base for V and 0 bases for J; bases not matched to a gene: 8. This CDR3 is CASSLPQGARANYGYTF. The CDR3 bases are TGTGCCAGCAGCTTGCCCCAGGGGGCGCGGGCTAACTATGGCTACACCTTC.

The chain links TRBV30 to TRBJ1-2; D remains unclear. V lost 8 bases to trimming and J lost 0 bases, with 7 bases between them. Germline CDR1 and CDR2: GTSNPN and SVGIG (reference sequence). The CDR3 loop spans 11 amino acids. The CDR3: CAMTANYGYTF. CDR3 coding DNA: TGTGCCATGACTGCTAACTATGGCTACACCTTC.

The V call is TRBV6-5, the J call TRBJ1-6, with D possibly TRBD1 on 6 matching bases. Trimming shortened V by 11 bases and J by 5 bases, and 16 bases separated the two germline ends. Germline V gene data show CDR1 as MNHEY and CDR2 as SVGAGI. The CDR3 contains 14 residues. The CDR3 DNA reads TGTGCCGCCGAGACAGGCAGCCATAATTCACCCCTCCACTTT. This encodes CAAETGSHNSPLHF.

This clone was recorded once. The chain couples TRBV6-4 to TRBJ1-2, with D uncertain. V lost 1 base to trimming and J lost 7 bases, with 16 bases between them. Germline CDR1 MRHNA, CDR2 SNTAGT. CDR3 length: 15 amino acids. CDR3 residues: CASSDWAARRGGYTF. The CDR3 coding sequence is TGTGCCAGCAGTGACTGGGCAGCCCGGCGGGGTGGCTACACCTTC.

The chain carries TRBV7-2 and TRBJ1-6, with unresolved D. CDR3 length: 17 amino acids. Trimming took off 0 bases at V and 2 bases at J, with 11 bases between the two ends. Germline V CDR1 and CDR2: SGHTA, FQGNSA. The CDR3 DNA follows: TGTGCCAGCAGCTTAGCATCGACATCTCCCTATAATTCACCCCTCCACTTT. Its translation is CASSLASTSPYNSPLHF.

This rearrangement joins TRBV19 to TRBJ1-2; 8 nucleotides align to TRBD1. After removal of 5 bases from V and 4 bases from J, the junction contained 6 bases not matched to a gene. CDR3 length equals 14 residues. CDR1 is LNHDA, CDR2 SQIVND, per germline (reference sequence). The DNA of the CDR3 is TGTGCCAGTAGTCCGGGACAGGATAGCTATGGCTACACCTTC. Translated: CASSPGQDSYGYTF. Full variable domain (remainder filled in from reference TRBV19 and TRBJ1-2): DGGITQSPKYLFRKEGQNVTLSCEQNLNHDAMYWYRQDPGQGLRLIYYSQIVNDFQKGDIAEGYSVSREKKESFPLTVTSAQKNPTAFYLCASSPGQDSYGYTFGSGTRLTVV.

CDR3 loop: CASSTSTGLYGYTF. The CDR3 nucleotides are TGTGCCAGCAGTACCTCGACAGGCCTATATGGCTACACCTTC. This sequence joins TRBV6-5 and TRBJ1-2; possible D gene TRBD1, 6 bases. CDR1 and CDR2 from the germline V gene are MNHEY and SVGAGI. This CDR3 is 14 amino acids long. V was shortened by 5 bases and J by 5 bases, with 15 bases between the two germline ends.

The V gene is TRBV4-3, the J gene TRBJ2-2; TRBD2 might be the D (5 bases). This CDR3 spans 16 amino acids. Germline loops: CDR1 LGHNA, CDR2 YSLEER. V was cut by 6 bases and J by 1 base, with 15 bases left in between. The CDR3 loop reads CASSRDGLKNTGELFF. CDR3 in DNA: TGCGCCAGCAGTCGCGATGGACTGAAGAACACCGGGGAGCTGTTTTTT.

The chain recombines TRBV14 with TRBJ2-2; the D gene is possibly TRBD1 (5 bases). Germline V CDR1 and CDR2: SGHDN, FVKESK. The CDR3 spans 15 residues. V dropped 3 bases and J dropped 1 base, with 9 bases sitting between them. CDR3 coding DNA: TGTGCCAGCAGCCAGCCCCAGGGGAACACCGGGGAGCTGTTTTTT. It codes for CASSQPQGNTGELFF. The whole variable domain, filled in from reference TRBV14 and TRBJ2-2, reads EAGVTQFPSHSVIEKGQTVTLRCDPISGHDNLYWYRRVMGKEIKFLLHFVKESKQDESGMPNNRFLAERTGGTYSTLKVQPAELEDSGVYFCASSQPQGNTGELFFGEGSRLTVL.

Note on this clone: Other nucleotide sequences in the sample specify the same CDR3. The CDR3 protein is CASSPTGGRYGYTF. The CDR3 DNA is TGCGCCAGCAGCCCGACAGGGGGGAGGTATGGCTACACCTTC. The J gene is TRBJ1-2, the V gene TRBV5-1, with 9 bases identical to TRBD1. CDR3 size: 14 residues. Trimming removed 4 bases from V and 5 bases from J; junction bases left unmatched: 6. From germline, CDR1 is SGHRS and CDR2 YFSETQ.

The rearrangement links TRBV28 to TRBJ2-7; TRBD1 aligns across 8 bases. The CDR3 contains 15 residues. Germline CDR1 reads MDHEN; CDR2 reads SYDVKM. The trim removed 4 bases at V and 2 bases at J, leaving 7 bases unmatched. CDR3 nucleotide sequence: TGTGCCAGCAGTTCTACAACGGGACAGGCCTACGAGCAGTACTTC. This translates into CASSSTTGQAYEQYF.

The J gene is TRBJ1-2, the V gene TRBV9; TRBD1 might be the D (5 bases). There are 14 residues in the CDR3. Germline V gives CDR1 SGDLS, CDR2 YYNGEE. With 2 bases removed from V and 4 bases from J, the gap between germline ends came to 12 bases. CDR3 protein: CASSVGGGSYGYTF. Written as DNA, the CDR3 is TGTGCCAGCAGCGTCGGGGGTGGGTCCTATGGCTACACCTTC.